This T cell receptor beta chain was observed in a study of OX40 agonist ivuxolimab in advanced cancers. As for the study in general: Anti-PD-1, anti-PD-L1 or anti-CTLA-4 therapy given earlier was allowed, and 40% had some. Study-level points and caveats: The CD4+ and CD8+ T cells in the blood had expanded clonally by week 6 at 0.1 to 3.0 mg/kg.

Between the trimmed V and J ends, which lost 4 bases and 8 bases, there was a span of 12 bases. Germline assignment: CDR1 MNHEY and CDR2 SMNVEV (reference sequence). The length of the CDR3 is 13 residues. Data came from immunoSEQ multiplex PCR; TCRdb stores just in-frame clones and leaves some out. Among under 20,000 clones listed, 74% were seen once. About this clone itself: No antigen is known for it.

The receptor was derived from an adult with an advanced solid tumor such as melanoma, head and neck, liver or kidney cancer. The sequenced sample was CD4+ or CD8+ T cells sorted from blood, obtained in a trial of the OX40 agonist ivuxolimab. The rearrangement links TRBV27 to TRBJ2-1; a weak D match, TRBD1 (6 bases). CDR3 in amino acids: CASSWMDSYEQFF. CDR3 bases: TGTGCCAGCAGTTGGATGGACAGCTATGAGCAGTTCTTC.